Listed here is a single T cell receptor beta chain. Per the study methods: Estimation of nucleated cell counts was performed using reference gene primer amplification. Sequencing was performed with immunoSEQ multiplex PCR; in TCRdb, only in-frame clones are kept and a portion is missing. The D gene and trimming were derived from the DNA, and the V and J assignments and clone size from that table. This sample has 150,000 to 200,000 clones; more than 80% occur once, and the top ten carry around 12%. This sample is part of a study of blood T cell repertoires in COVID-19. Study-wide context: The origin of the acute and convalescent COVID-19 samples was the United States, Italy and Spain. From T cells, B-cell-depleted T cells, or PBMCs came the material, which was cDNA or gDNA.

Enrolled during active infection, Seattle patients were then followed longitudinally. In germline, CDR1 is SGDLS, CDR2 YYNGEE. V shed 4 bases and J 7 bases; nucleotides not matched to a gene: 11. The CDR3 length is 14 residues. The sequenced sample consisted of peripheral blood. The V and J genes are TRBV9 and TRBJ2-7; TRBD2 matches at 7 bases. This clonotype originated in a woman older than 75 with COVID-19, enrolled during active disease. CDR3 in DNA: TGTGCCAGCAGCCTTTCTGGGGGGGTGCGGGAGCAGTACTTC. This codes for CASSLSGGVREQYF.